One sample yielded the 29 T cell receptor beta chains listed below, sequenced in a study of shared T cell receptors in the human thymus. Data came from immunoSEQ multiplex PCR; TCRdb stores just in-frame clones and leaves some out. The data contain approximately 760,000 clones, 70% to 90% of them singletons. The same sample was also studied in work on human thymus T cells.

The sample comprised thymocytes. The receptor source for this set is a girl under three years old with a congenital heart defect.

This chain joins TRBV4-1 and TRBJ1-1; 8 nucleotides agree with TRBD1. The CDR3 has 16 residues. The germline CDR1 and CDR2 sequences are MGHRA and YSYEKL. V gave up 3 bases and J gave up 0 bases; unmatched junction bases: 6. CDR3 loop: CASSQTGDPMNTEAFF. CDR3 DNA: TGCGCCAGCAGCCAGACAGGGGACCCTATGAACACTGAAGCTTTCTTT.

This chain connects TRBV28 to TRBJ1-5; perhaps TRBD1 as D (5 bases). Germline-derived CDR1 and CDR2 are MDHEN and SYDVKM. The germline V and J ends were trimmed by 5 bases and 3 bases, with 14 bases remaining between them. The CDR3 extends over 15 amino acids. The DNA of the CDR3 is TGTGCCAGCAGTGATATTACAGGCCTCAATCAGCCCCAGCATTTT. This codes for CASSDITGLNQPQHF.

The chain uses TRBV6-1 and TRBJ1-2; maybe TRBD1 (6 bases). CDR1 and CDR2 from the germline V gene are MNHNS and SASEGT. Trimming stripped 7 bases from V and 4 bases from J, with 16 bases between. The CDR3 contains 14 residues. The CDR3 bases are TGTGCCAGCACCGTAAACCAGGGGCTCTATGGCTACACCTTC. As protein: CASTVNQGLYGYTF.

The CDR3 is CASSPMALPEGYTF. The CDR3 coding sequence is TGTGCCAGCTCACCAATGGCACTCCCGGAGGGCTACACCTTC. The chain couples TRBV18 to TRBJ1-2; D call uncertain. CDR1 and CDR2 (germline): KGHSH, LQKENI. This CDR3 is built from 14 residues. The germline V and J ends were trimmed by 2 bases and 8 bases, with 15 bases remaining between them.

This chain uses TRBV29-1 with TRBJ1-2; 8 bases are shared with TRBD1. The CDR3 sequence is 12 residues long. The V segment lost 4 bases and the J segment 6 bases; nucleotides outside the gene matches: 4. Germline CDR1 is SQVTM and CDR2 is ANQGSEA. CDR3 DNA: TGCAGCGTTGGGTCAGGGGGCGATGGCTACACCTTC. It yields the protein CSVGSGGDGYTF.

The sample holds a few counts of this clone. The chain recombines TRBV29-1 with TRBJ2-1, with 9 bases fitting TRBD2. This CDR3 has 14 residues. J was trimmed by 7 bases and V by 6 bases; bases with no gene match: 10. CDR1 is SQVTM, CDR2 ANQGSEA, per germline. The CDR3 DNA is TGCAGCGTCCAACCCTCGCGGGGGGGGAATGAGCAGTTCTTC. Translating it yields CSVQPSRGGNEQFF.

This clone was counted between two and nine times. The chain is built from TRBV19 and TRBJ2-1; 10 positions agree with TRBD2. Trimming cost V 1 base and J 6 bases; bases outside gene matches: 12. The length of the CDR3 is 18 residues. CDR1 LNHDA and CDR2 SQIVND come from the germline V gene (reference sequence). CDR3 amino acids: CASSIAGAGGSLGNEQFF. The CDR3 bases are TGTGCCAGTAGTATAGCCGGAGCGGGGGGGTCGCTGGGCAATGAGCAGTTCTTC.

On this clone itself: An end of the junction does not agree with germline; a read error may underlie this. This chain links TRBV27 with TRBJ2-7; D might be TRBD1 (6 bases). CDR1 is MNHEY, CDR2 SMNVEV, per germline (reference sequence). This CDR3 is 13 amino acids long. The CDR3 region has the DNA TGTGCCAGCAGTCCCGGGACAAAGAATGTCCCTGACTTC. It specifies CASSPGTKNVPDF.

The chain has TRBV7-9 and TRBJ1-1, with D maybe TRBD1 (5 bases). V was pared by 5 bases and J by 6 bases, with 7 bases between. The CDR3 consists of 11 residues. Germline-derived CDR1 and CDR2 are SEHNR and FQNEAQ (reference sequence). CDR3: CASSKTAEAFF. In DNA, the CDR3 is TGTGCCAGCAGCAAGACAGCTGAAGCTTTCTTT.

The V call is TRBV5-6, the J call TRBJ2-3, with D possibly TRBD1 on 5 matching bases. The V gene lost 3 bases and the J gene lost 5 bases, with 19 bases spanning the gap. CDR3 length: 16 amino acids. Germline lookup yields CDR1 SGHDT and CDR2 YYEEEE. CDR3 nucleotides: TGTGCCAGCAGCTGTCGAACAGGTCAGGCAGGAGATACGCAGTATTTT. It specifies CASSCRTGQAGDTQYF.

The chain employs TRBV5-8 and TRBJ1-2; D not resolved. This CDR3 spans 16 amino acids. Germline V gives CDR1 SGHTS, CDR2 YDEGEE. V shed 0 bases and J shed 1 base, with 13 bases lying between them. CDR3 bases: TGTGCCAGCAGCTTGGTTCGTCCAGACATTAACTATGGCTACACCTTC. Translation gives CASSLVRPDINYGYTF. The full variable domain, in which reference TRBV5-8 and TRBJ1-2 provide the parts outside the CDR3, is EAGVTQSPTHLIKTRGQQATLRCSPISGHTSVYWYQQALGLGLQFLLWYDEGEERNRGNFPPRFSGRQFPNYSSELNVNALELEDSALYLCASSLVRPDINYGYTFGSGTRLTVV.

V is TRBV28 and J is TRBJ1-2, with D unclear. The CDR3 totals 12 residues. V dropped 6 bases and J dropped 2 bases, with 7 bases sitting between them. Germline V gene sequence: CDR1 MDHEN, CDR2 SYDVKM. The CDR3 DNA is TGTGCCAGCAGCCCACAAAACTATGGCTACACCTTC. Amino acids: CASSPQNYGYTF.

In this sample, this clone turned up once. This rearrangement joins TRBV5-6 to TRBJ2-1, with 8 nucleotides matching TRBD2. Germline CDR1 is SGHDT and CDR2 is YYEEEE. Trimming took 4 bases from V and 6 from J; bases not matched to a gene: 9. The CDR3 length is 15 residues. CDR3 nucleotide sequence: TGTGCCAGCAGCCTCAGGAGCGGGGGTCCCAATGAGCAGTTCTTC. Amino acids: CASSLRSGGPNEQFF.

This clone was observed a single time. V usage is TRBV6-6 and J usage is TRBJ2-3; D remains unclear. This CDR3 is 15 amino acids long. Deletions cut 0 bases from V and 2 bases from J, with 9 bases between. CDR1 is MNHNY and CDR2 is SVGAGI in the germline V gene (reference sequence). The CDR3 bases are TGTGCCAGCAGTTACTCGTTAGTGAACACAGATACGCAGTATTTT. Translated, it gives CASSYSLVNTDTQYF.

The V call is TRBV5-6, the J call TRBJ2-1; the match to TRBD2 covers 16 bases. V trimming: 3 bases; J trimming: 2 bases; junction bases outside the gene matches: 5. CDR3 length equals 18 residues. Germline V gene lookup returns CDR1 SGHDT and CDR2 YYEEEE. This chain's CDR3 is CASSSGLAGGATYNEQFF. The CDR3 DNA reads TGTGCCAGCAGCTCGGGACTAGCGGGGGGGGCTACCTACAATGAGCAGTTCTTC.

CDR3 in amino acids: CASSRTGEADTQYF. In nucleotides, the CDR3 is TGTGCCAGTAGTCGGACAGGGGAGGCAGATACGCAGTATTTT. V and J are TRBV19 and TRBJ2-3, with 9 bases identical to TRBD1. The CDR3 loop spans 14 amino acids. V dropped 5 bases and J dropped 4; count of bases not matched to a gene: 4. The germline CDR1 and CDR2 sequences are LNHDA and SQIVND (reference sequence).

The rearrangement links TRBV6-1 to TRBJ2-3; 7 bases agree with TRBD2. CDR3 length: 15 residues. Germline CDR1 is MNHNS and CDR2 is SASEGT. Losses at the gene ends were 8 bases for V and 4 bases for J; bases not matched to a gene: 12. The CDR3 DNA sequence: TGTGCCAGCTTCGGACGCGGGGGAAGGGCAGATACGCAGTATTTT. Its translation is CASFGRGGRADTQYF.

This sequence joins TRBV4-1 and TRBJ1-2; a possible D gene is TRBD1 (6 bases). The germline gives CDR1 MGHRA, CDR2 YSYEKL. V was cut by 1 base and J by 6 bases, with 24 bases left in between. This CDR3 region has 18 residues. CDR3 protein: CASSQGTGGEDSGDGYTF. The DNA of the CDR3 is TGCGCCAGCAGCCAAGGTACTGGGGGGGAGGACAGTGGCGATGGCTACACCTTC.

This clone showed up just a few times. This rearrangement joins TRBV5-1 to TRBJ1-1; D gene ambiguous. Deletions cut 0 bases from V and 2 bases from J, with 14 bases between. The V gene's germline CDR1 is SGHRS and CDR2 YFSETQ. The CDR3 consists of 16 residues. The DNA for the CDR3 is TGCGCCAGCAGCTTGGGACCACCCCGGGGAAACACTGAAGCTTTCTTT. Amino acid sequence: CASSLGPPRGNTEAFF.

This chain links TRBV5-1 with TRBJ2-5; D might be TRBD2 (6 bases). V was shortened by 0 bases and J by 1 base, with 13 bases between the two germline ends. Germline V CDR1 and CDR2: SGHRS, YFSETQ. The CDR3 is 16 residues long. The DNA of the CDR3 is TGCGCCAGCAGCTTGGGAGTGGTTAGCGGCCAAGAGACCCAGTACTTC. This sequence encodes CASSLGVVSGQETQYF.

The V call is TRBV9, the J call TRBJ1-2; TRBD1 matches at 8 bases. CDR1 SGDLS and CDR2 YYNGEE come from the germline V gene. J lost 8 bases, V lost 2 bases, and 8 bases had no gene match. The CDR3 is 14 amino acids. The CDR3 loop is CASSVWTGRPGYTF. The CDR3 nucleotides read TGTGCCAGCAGCGTTTGGACAGGGAGGCCAGGCTACACCTTC.

The rearrangement joins TRBV28 to TRBJ1-4; 8 bases agree with TRBD1. Germline V lookup: CDR1 MDHEN, CDR2 SYDVKM. Germline trimming cut 5 bases from V and 7 bases from J; bases unmatched to any gene: 12. This CDR3 spans 16 amino acids. The CDR3 nucleotides read TGTGCCAGCAGTGAGAACGTCGACAGGGGTGGTGAAAAACTGTTTTTT. It translates to CASSENVDRGGEKLFF.

The chain links TRBV19 to TRBJ2-3, with TRBD2 identical over 7 bases. V shed 3 bases and J 2 bases; nucleotides not matched to a gene: 11. From germline, CDR1 is LNHDA and CDR2 SQIVND (reference sequence). The CDR3 has 17 amino acids. The CDR3 loop reads CASSMAPQRGNTDTQYF. CDR3 coding DNA: TGTGCCAGTAGTATGGCCCCTCAGCGGGGAAACACAGATACGCAGTATTTT. The whole variable domain, remainder taken from reference TRBV19 and TRBJ2-3, is DGGITQSPKYLFRKEGQNVTLSCEQNLNHDAMYWYRQDPGQGLRLIYYSQIVNDFQKGDIAEGYSVSREKKESFPLTVTSAQKNPTAFYLCASSMAPQRGNTDTQYFGPGTRLTVL.

The chain uses TRBV28 and TRBJ2-7; 8 bases fit TRBD1. Germline trimming cut 3 bases from V and 6 bases from J; bases unmatched to any gene: 4. CDR1 MDHEN and CDR2 SYDVKM come from the germline V gene. The length of the CDR3 is 13 residues. DNA of the CDR3: TGTGCCAGCAGTTTCCAGACAGGGGCCGAGCAGTACTTC. Residues: CASSFQTGAEQYF.

The rearrangement links TRBV5-1 to TRBJ1-2; TRBD1 agrees at 7 bases. Germline-derived CDR1 and CDR2 are SGHRS and YFSETQ. CDR3 size: 15 residues. The junction had 8 bases not matched to a gene; V was cut back by 2 bases and J by 4 bases. CDR3 coding DNA: TGCGCCAGCAGCTTTACCAGGGGGTTAGGCTATGGCTACACCTTC. Its protein is CASSFTRGLGYGYTF.

The chain employs TRBV11-3 and TRBJ2-5; 8 positions agree with TRBD1. CDR3 size: 18 residues. In germline, CDR1 is SGHNT, CDR2 YENEEA. V lost 5 bases to trimming and J lost 2 bases; unmatched junction nucleotides: 16. This CDR3 reads CASSPGRLPGGRQETQYF. The CDR3 nucleotides are TGTGCCAGCAGCCCAGGTCGTCTGCCAGGGGGCCGACAAGAGACCCAGTACTTC.

V is TRBV7-3 and J is TRBJ1-1; 8 positions agree with TRBD1. CDR1 and CDR2 (germline): SGHTA, FQGTGA. V lost 5 bases to trimming and J lost 5 bases; unmatched junction nucleotides: 13. The CDR3 is 16 amino acids. CDR3 coding DNA: TGTGCCAGCAGCACTCACGTCAGGGGGCAGGGAACTGAAGCTTTCTTT. Encoded protein: CASSTHVRGQGTEAFF. Variable domain in full (rest from reference TRBV7-3 and TRBJ1-1): GAGVSQTPSNKVTEKGKYVELRCDPISGHTALYWYRQSLGQGPEFLIYFQGTGAADDSGLPNDRFFAVRPEGSVSTLKIQRTERGDSAVYLCASSTHVRGQGTEAFFGQGTRLTVV.

J is TRBJ2-1 and V is TRBV18, with 10 bases matching TRBD2. CDR3 length: 18 residues. CDR1 KGHSH and CDR2 LQKENI come from the germline V gene. V gave up 4 bases and J gave up 8 bases; unmatched junction bases: 17. CDR3 nucleotide sequence: TGTGCCAGCTCACTAATTTATAGCGGGGGGCCAATGGCCCATGAGCAGTTCTTC. It translates to CASSLIYSGGPMAHEQFF.

The V call is TRBV6-5, the J call TRBJ1-1, with a tentative D call TRBD1 (6 bases). V was cut by 6 bases and J by 4 bases, with 18 bases left in between. Per germline, CDR1 MNHEY and CDR2 SVGAGI. CDR3 length: 15 residues. The CDR3 nucleotides read TGTGCCAGCAGCCCGGGGGGGGCGGTCAGCACTGAAGCTTTCTTT. Its protein product is CASSPGGAVSTEAFF.